The source of this T cell receptor beta chain is a study of T cells in Graves' hyperthyroidism and ophthalmopathy. General study results and limits: The blood repertoire included most of the expanded thyroid clonotypes above 0.001.

Note on this clonotype: Its cognate antigen is unknown.

Per germline, CDR1 MNHNS and CDR2 SASEGT. This CDR3 region has 14 residues. Trimming removed 3 bases from V and 4 bases from J, with 12 bases in between. What was amplified from RNA transcripts were TCR beta CDR3 regions. In the first-round RT-PCR of the TCR CDR3, the HTBI primer set was used. Via MiXCR, TCRdb re-called the multiplex PCR reads, giving one row per CDR3 protein. This sample has 350,000 to 400,000 distinct CDR3 sequences, with approximately 17% found just once. Investigators excluded patients with uncontrolled infection, other autoimmune disease, pregnancy or lactation. Diagnoses were made from clinical symptoms, serum measures (thyroxine and TRAb), thyroid ultrasound and orbital computed tomography.

The chain is built from TRBV6-1 and TRBJ1-2; tentatively, D is TRBD1 (6 bases). Sequenced: blood. This clonotype was sampled from a man younger than 30 with Graves' ophthalmopathy. The CDR3 DNA is TGTGCCAGCAGTGAGGGGGCGGGGTCCTATGGCTACACCTTC. It is translated as CASSEGAGSYGYTF.